This T cell receptor (beta chain) was sequenced during a study of CD8 T cells in cerebrospinal fluid in Alzheimer's disease (dated by TCRdb to 2018 to 2020). Notes on the research overall: CSF T cell clonal expansion was assessed with two single-cell approaches: plate-based nested PCR sequencing and droplet-based sequencing. Whether clonally expanded T cells were present in cerebrospinal fluid from healthy elderly individuals and from patients with neurodegenerative disease was tested. The droplet-based CSF comparison of patients and controls included some ten healthy controls (about 11,000 cells) and some ten patients with MCI or Alzheimer's disease (just over 10,000 cells). A total of about 26 samples were covered by the CSF gene-expression analysis, which included Parkinson's disease patients.

Acute infectious disease was absent in all participants, and all participants were in good physical condition. Live CSF cells for droplet-based sequencing were sorted with a live/dead marker. CSF was obtained by lumbar puncture, and immune cells were pelleted by centrifugation at 300g. Each CSF sample was examined for red blood cells, and any sample with blood contamination was excluded. CSF cells were cryopreserved in freezing medium, frozen at -80 degrees C overnight, and then transferred to liquid nitrogen for storage. CSF samples were stored for less than seven months before analysis. The germline V gene provides CDR1 SGHVS and CDR2 FQNEAQ. From the cysteine through the phenylalanine, the CDR3 covers 17 amino acids. Only the protein is on record. Libraries came from 10x single-cell sequencing. Profiling of CSF cells was done with 10X Genomics single-cell V(D)J and 5' gene-expression libraries. CSF single-cell TCR libraries were sequenced on an Illumina NextSeq550. The original pipeline was this. V(D)J reads were aligned to the vdj-GRCh38 alts ensemble 2.0.0 reference and processed with the Cell Ranger vdj pipeline. Clonotypes were defined as cell barcodes sharing the same set of productive CDR3 nucleotide sequences. To link clonality with transcriptional profiles, clonotype information was added to the Seurat v3.0 gene-expression metadata. Any CSF cell with more than 1,800 genes, more than 7,500 UMIs or more than 10% mitochondrial reads was removed. To find TCRs with known antigen specificity, CDR3-beta sequences were matched against VDJdb. The network analysis of clone sharing was performed with the R package qgraph and was limited to TCRs that had complete alpha and beta chains. TCRdb reprocessed the reads and provides one entry for every CDR3 protein sequence; no DNA is given. The V and J calls here are based on TCRdb, not the publication. The table held for this sample gives over a thousand distinct CDR3 sequences. Together, the top ten hold over 7% of the sample.

Overall results and qualifications from the work: In patients with MCI or Alzheimer's disease, the biggest CSF clone accounted for a larger percentage of TCRs than in controls. The EBV-specific clones were neither the most highly expanded clones nor enriched among patients. The overall clonality comparison included only samples with detectable clones (approximately 11 healthy, 5 MCI, 5 AD, 6 PD). When data were pooled, 4 of 6 Alzheimer's patients but only 1 of 10 healthy subjects had a highly expanded clone, defined as at least 3% of TCRs. It was cautioned by the authors that a causal link between EBV and Alzheimer's disease is not established by the detection of EBV-specific TCRs in CSF.

Based on frequency, this clonotype is considered large (0.1 to 1%); no count was recorded. This receptor's antigen is unknown. This clonotype was obtained from a human donor in good health. Sequencing used cerebrospinal fluid. This chain joins TRBV7-8 to TRBJ2-3; TCRdb selects TRBD2, and the lack of DNA leaves this call unchecked. The CDR3 amino acid sequence is: CASSLAAFGGLLDTQYF.